This T cell receptor (beta chain) derives from a study of regulatory T cells in long-lasting Graves disease (dated by TCRdb to 2020 to 2023). A note on the overall study: Newly diagnosed Graves' disease patients had taken antithyroid drugs for less than 3 months. The study was registered as a clinical trial and conducted in China. A total of around 35 samples underwent TCR sequencing, from roughly 13 patients with persistent Graves' disease and approximately 20 patients with newly diagnosed Graves' disease. Peripheral blood TCR sequencing and RNA sequencing compared persistent Graves' disease patients with newly diagnosed Graves' disease patients. General findings and caveats noted by the study authors: More public clonotypes were shared among persistent patients (roughly 3,000) than among newly diagnosed patients (more than 950). Sequencing and analysis were restricted to the TCR beta chain. Peripheral blood alone was examined, since thyroid tissue, which constituted the primary lesion, could not be accessed. The small sample size was acknowledged by the authors as a limitation that may reduce accuracy. Compared with newly diagnosed patients, persistent Graves' disease patients had lower TCR Shannon entropy and fewer highly expanded clones, which suggests clonal expansion.

To prepare the library, multiplex PCR was applied. TCRdb names Illumina HiSeq 4000 as the instrument used. To build TCR beta libraries, CDR3 regions were amplified by Arm-PCR using iRepertoire HTBI primers. Before sequencing, the PCR products underwent gel purification. As for the original processing: Across samples, about 64 TRBV and approximately 15 TRBJ segments were identified and used for gene usage analysis of CDR3 amino acid clonotypes. COPE and FqMerger were used to merge filtered high-quality paired reads into contigs. BLAST was used to align contigs to IMGT TRBV, TRBD and TRBJ reference genes, with CDR3 defined following IMGT. Clonotypes above 0.1% frequency were classified as highly expanded clones. Shannon entropy served as the measure of repertoire diversity, while the Gini coefficient captured V-J evenness. A clonotype found in more than one individual was treated as public. Clones were called with MiXCR by TCRdb after fastp trimmed the public reads at Q25, and only in-frame beta chains were retained. Rows are unified per CDR3 protein, each entry keeping the most common DNA and genes. V and J calls and clone size were set by TCRdb, not the authors. A total of 500,000 to 700,000 distinct CDR3 sequences appear in this sample, about 16% of them only once. Under 20% of the sample belongs to the ten largest clones.

Comment on this clonotype: No antigen is known for it. Just one base apart from a much larger clone, this may be a read error. The CDR3 does not close with the conserved phenylalanine or tryptophan, likely indicating a read error.

The time point label on this specimen signifies: newly diagnosed GD, antithyroid drugs for less than 3 months. For both TCR sequencing and RNA sequencing, RNA was extracted from PBMCs in TRIzol. The diagnosis of Graves' disease was made according to American Thyroid Association guidelines. The patients came from an endocrinology department in Xi'an, China. Each patient gave approximately 10 milliliters of peripheral blood, collected in an EDTA anticoagulant tube. Ficoll Paque Plus density gradient separation was used to isolate PBMCs, and no further T cell sorting was done. RNA quality was checked with an Agilent 2100 Bioanalyzer and agarose gel, and concentration with a NanoDrop 2000. In addition, the sample was reused for a study of T cells in Graves' hyperthyroidism and ophthalmopathy. Reported in the second study: A patient counted as having stable Graves' hyperthyroidism if no progression to ophthalmopathy occurred over 18 months of follow-up. Hyperthyroidism patients were newly diagnosed, with disease duration under 2 months, and aged 18 to 65 years. Patients with uncontrolled infections, other autoimmune diseases, pregnancy or lactation were excluded. Diagnoses relied on clinical symptoms, serum thyroxine and TRAb, thyroid ultrasound and orbital computed tomography. The TCR CDR3 was subjected to a first round of RT-PCR using the HTBI primer set and the Qiagen OneStep RT-PCR kit. Most expanded thyroid clonotypes (frequency above 0.001) were also detected in blood, a finding suggesting that blood repertoires may reflect thyroid immune responses. A 13 V-J signature model separated ophthalmopathy from stable hyperthyroidism, with approximately 87% sensitivity and 81% to 82% specificity in cross-validation and 80%/75% in testing. During validation, the model predicted progression to ophthalmopathy a median of about 6.3 months ahead of onset, with roughly 65% sensitivity and 72.22% specificity. A discovery cohort of about a hundred patients, 43 with Graves' ophthalmopathy and approximately 57 with stable Graves' hyperthyroidism, was used to find distinguishing TCR V-J signatures. Prospective prediction of ophthalmopathy was tested in an independent validation cohort of 18 to 20 hyperthyroidism patients and 17 patients who later progressed to ophthalmopathy. The 100 or so discovery patients were divided at random into training and test sets in a 7:3 ratio. In six Graves' hyperthyroidism patients, the study also compared T-cell repertoires from thyroid tissue with T-cell repertoires from blood. Following sampling, methimazole starting at 30 mg daily was given to hyperthyroidism patients, and high-dose intravenous methylprednisolone was given to ophthalmopathy patients. A second multiplex PCR round built the libraries, followed by size selection and purification. Libraries were sequenced paired-end with 100 bp reads on an Illumina HiSeq2000. Raw data were processed with SOAPnuke, discarding reads with adapters, uncalled bases, mean Phred below 15, or no exact constant-primer or identifier match. COPE v1.2.5 was used to merge high-quality paired reads, and clonotypes were defined as unique nucleotide sequences. Clonotypes were aligned to IMGT TRBV, TRBD and TRBJ reference segments using MiTCR v1.1. Analysis was restricted to V-J combinations with a frequency above 0.0001, which covered 99.2% of repertoires. A TCS score was defined as the ratio of F50 (clonal expansion) to E x V (chaos), with BLOSUM62-based TCRdist applied between CDR3 peptides within each V-J. Welch's t-statistics and random forest reduced several hundred V-J features to 13, which were used in a naive Bayes classifier (R e1071). Sample size was not statistically predetermined, and investigators were not blinded to group allocation. TCR Vbeta CDR3 sequencing of 130 to 150 peripheral blood samples (about 45 ophthalmopathy, roughly 74 hyperthyroidism and some 17 progressor patients) is reported in the paper.

The origin of this receptor is a woman aged 25-40 years with Graves disease. Donor details come from another sample of the same person, matched by shared clones. This material consisted of peripheral blood mononuclear cells (PBMCs), taken at new diagnosis, from a patient treated with antithyroid drugs.

Read as DNA, the sequence is TGTGCCAGCAGTTACCGTAGGACACACGGGCAAGAGACCCAGTACCTC. Translated, this gives CASSYRRTHGQETQYL. The rearranged chain carries TRBV6-5 and TRBJ2-5, and the D gene may be TRBD1, 5 bases matching. The CDR3 is 16 amino acids long, termini counted. Only CDR3 DNA is held: 48 bases, read in frame from base 1. V gives up 2 bases and J gives up 2 bases, and the segment between their germline ends measures 15 bases. The germline V gene specifies MNHEY as CDR1 and SVGAGI as CDR2.